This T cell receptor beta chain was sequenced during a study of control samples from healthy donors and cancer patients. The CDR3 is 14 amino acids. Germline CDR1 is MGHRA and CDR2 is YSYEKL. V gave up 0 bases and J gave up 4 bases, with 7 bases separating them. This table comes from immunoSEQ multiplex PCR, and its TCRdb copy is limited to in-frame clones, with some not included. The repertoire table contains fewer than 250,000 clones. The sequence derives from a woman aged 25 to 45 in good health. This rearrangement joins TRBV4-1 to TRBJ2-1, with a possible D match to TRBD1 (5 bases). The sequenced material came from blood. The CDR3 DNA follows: TGCGCCAGCAGCCAAGATACAGGTTACAATGAGCAGTTCTTC. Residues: CASSQDTGYNEQFF.